The next 24 T cell receptor beta chains were all read from a single sample in a study of blood T cell repertoires in COVID-19. Method: immunoSEQ multiplex PCR; TCRdb's copy keeps in-frame clones and lacks some. The table has hundreds of thousands of clones, 75% to 90% seen once. The sample was PBMCs or T cells enriched from blood (not recorded which). Source of these receptors: a man aged 18 to 29 who had recovered from COVID-19.

The chain couples TRBV28 to TRBJ1-2, with 11 bases identical to TRBD1. V shed 8 bases and J 7 bases; nucleotides not matched to a gene: 6. This CDR3 comprises 13 residues. Germline V gene lookup returns CDR1 MDHEN and CDR2 SYDVKM. In nucleotides, the CDR3 is TGTGCCAGCGTTCGGGACAGGGGGGGTGGCTACACCTTC. Translated: CASVRDRGGGYTF.

The V and J genes are TRBV29-1 and TRBJ1-3; 9 bases agree with TRBD1. CDR1 and CDR2 from the germline V gene are SQVTM and ANQGSEA. The CDR3 runs to 13 residues. V was clipped by 5 bases and J by 2 bases; unmatched bases: 1. CDR3 region: CSVRDRAGNTIYF. DNA for the CDR3: TGCAGCGTTAGGGACAGGGCTGGAAACACCATATATTTT.

The chain carries TRBV4-2 and TRBJ2-5; 9 bases map to TRBD2. The ends lost 5 bases at V and 1 base at J; junction bases unmatched: 11. This CDR3 has 17 residues. The V gene's germline CDR1 is LGHNA and CDR2 YNFKEQ. The CDR3 loop reads CASSALPSGTRQETQYF. The CDR3 region has the DNA TGTGCCAGCAGCGCACTCCCTAGCGGGACCCGCCAAGAGACCCAGTACTTC.

The chain joins TRBV29-1 to TRBJ1-1, with D perhaps TRBD1 (5 bases). V was pared by 4 bases and J by 11 bases, with 14 bases between. Germline V gives CDR1 SQVTM, CDR2 ANQGSEA. This CDR3 is built from 11 residues. CDR3 sequence: CSVGGATVAFF. The DNA for the CDR3 is TGCAGCGTTGGTGGGGCAACGGTGGCTTTCTTT.

This chain links TRBV12-3 or TRBV12-4 with TRBJ2-1; possibly TRBD1 for D (6 bases). Between the trimmed V and J ends, which lost 3 bases and 10 bases, there was a span of 7 bases. The CDR3 is made up of 11 amino acids. CDR3 protein: CASSFTGEQFF. For the CDR3, the DNA is TGTGCCAGCAGTTTTACAGGGGAGCAGTTCTTC.

The chain combines TRBV19 with TRBJ1-1, with D perhaps TRBD1 (6 bases). Germline CDR1 reads LNHDA; CDR2 reads SQIVND (reference sequence). This CDR3 region has 15 residues. The V and J ends lost 3 bases and 5 bases respectively, with 16 bases between them. For the CDR3, the DNA is TGTGCCAGTAGTATGGTGCGGGGGGCAGGGACTGAAGCTTTCTTT. Residues: CASSMVRGAGTEAFF.

The V call is TRBV9, the J call TRBJ2-2, with TRBD1 matching over 9 bases. The V and J ends lost 3 bases and 6 bases, in that order; junction bases with no gene match: 6. The CDR3 length is 15 residues. Germline V lookup: CDR1 SGDLS, CDR2 YYNGEE. The CDR3 region is CASSEKTGGPGELFF. The DNA for the CDR3 is TGTGCCAGCAGCGAGAAAACAGGGGGCCCCGGGGAGCTGTTTTTT.

This chain's CDR3 is CASSRGTNTEAFF. The CDR3 DNA is TGTGCCAGCAGCAGGGGGACGAACACTGAAGCTTTCTTT. V and J are TRBV7-3 and TRBJ1-1; D perhaps matches TRBD1 (6 bases). The CDR3 spans 13 residues. The germline gives CDR1 SGHTA, CDR2 FQGTGA. V shed 5 bases and J shed 1 base, with 8 bases lying between them.

In its sample, this clone was seen once. The J gene is TRBJ2-7, the V gene TRBV6-2 or TRBV6-3, with D perhaps matching TRBD2 (5 bases). Germline V gene data show CDR1 as MNHEY and CDR2 as SVGEGT. The CDR3 has 16 residues. V lost 4 bases and J 1 base, leaving 17 bases between the germline ends. CDR3 protein: CASSSGPPPGSYEQYF. In nucleotides, the CDR3 is TGTGCCAGCAGTTCCGGCCCACCTCCGGGGTCCTACGAGCAGTACTTC.

The chain carries TRBV5-4 and TRBJ2-2; TRBD1 might be the D (5 bases). This CDR3 comprises 15 residues. Looked up from germline, CDR1 is SGHNT and CDR2 is YYREEE (reference sequence). V was cut by 3 bases and J by 8 bases, with 17 bases left in between. In DNA form, the CDR3 reads TGTGCCAGCAGCTCCCCGCCTCCAGGGTTAGGGGAGCTGTTTTTT. Its translation is CASSSPPPGLGELFF.

V usage is TRBV5-1 and J usage is TRBJ1-6; the match to TRBD1 covers 10 bases. The CDR3 loop spans 19 amino acids. The V and J ends lost 3 bases and 0 bases, in that order; junction bases with no gene match: 9. Germline CDR1 reads SGHRS; CDR2 reads YFSETQ. CDR3 in DNA: TGCGCCAGCAGCTCCGCGGGACAGGGGAAAAGCTCCTATAATTCACCCCTCCACTTT. This gives the protein CASSSAGQGKSSYNSPLHF.

This rearrangement joins TRBV6-1 to TRBJ1-2, with 8 positions matching TRBD1. This CDR3 has 12 residues. V shed 9 bases and J 7 bases; nucleotides not matched to a gene: 7. Germline V gene lookup returns CDR1 MNHNS and CDR2 SASEGT. The CDR3, as DNA: TGTGCCAGTACGTCAGGGGGCCGTGGCTACACCTTC. It codes for CASTSGGRGYTF.

Worth noting for this clone: This may be a read error, as it is one base from a much larger clone. V usage is TRBV27 and J usage is TRBJ1-2; 9 nucleotides line up with TRBD1. Germline CDR1 reads MNHEY; CDR2 reads SMNVEV (reference sequence). CDR3 size: 13 residues. Germline trimming cut 5 bases from V and 4 bases from J; bases unmatched to any gene: 2. The CDR3 loop reads CASSPTGGYGYTF. The CDR3 DNA reads TGTGCCAGCAGTCCGACAGGGGGCTATGGCTACACCTTC.

This clone appeared once. The rearrangement joins TRBV18 to TRBJ1-1; no firm D call. This CDR3 contains 14 residues. The V and J ends lost 5 bases and 1 base respectively, with 11 bases between them. Germline V CDR1 and CDR2: KGHSH, LQKENI. The CDR3: CASSSGSRNTEAFF. CDR3 nucleotide sequence: TGTGCCAGCTCATCAGGCTCCAGGAACACTGAAGCTTTCTTT.

This clone was observed a single time. The chain links TRBV18 to TRBJ1-5, with 11 bases aligning to TRBD1. The trim removed 2 bases at V and 4 bases at J, leaving 4 bases unmatched. The CDR3 has 16 residues. The germline V gene encodes CDR1 KGHSH and CDR2 LQKENI. The CDR3 here is CASSPGQGAMNQPQHF. The CDR3, as DNA: TGTGCCAGCTCACCAGGACAGGGGGCGATGAATCAGCCCCAGCATTTT.

This chain joins TRBV28 and TRBJ2-3; 8 bases are shared with TRBD2. This CDR3 has 13 residues. Germline CDR1 reads MDHEN; CDR2 reads SYDVKM. Trimming removed 5 bases from V and 6 bases from J; junction bases left unmatched: 4. CDR3 in DNA: TGTGCCAGCAGTAAAGCGGGAGCGGATACGCAGTATTTT. Translating it yields CASSKAGADTQYF.

The chain uses TRBV5-6 and TRBJ1-5; the D is unclear. CDR3 length: 15 residues. Germline lookup yields CDR1 SGHDT and CDR2 YYEEEE. Trimming took 5 bases from V and 5 from J, leaving 17 bases between them. CDR3 coding DNA: TGTGCCAGCAGATCCATAGGAGTCCCGGATCAGCCCCAGCATTTT. The encoded protein is CASRSIGVPDQPQHF.

This chain links TRBV10-1 with TRBJ2-3; D possibly corresponds to TRBD2 (7 bases). The V gene's germline CDR1 is WNHNN and CDR2 SYGVQD (reference sequence). Trimming took off 3 bases at V and 7 bases at J, with 14 bases between the two ends. The CDR3 has 14 amino acids. CDR3 region: CASSDGGGANTQYF. The CDR3 DNA reads TGCGCCAGCAGTGATGGTGGGGGGGCAAATACGCAGTATTTT.

The chain is built from TRBV19 and TRBJ1-5, with unresolved D. Germline-derived CDR1 and CDR2 are LNHDA and SQIVND (reference sequence). Trimming removed 4 bases at V and 2 bases at J, with 12 bases between. The CDR3 has 15 amino acids. This CDR3 reads CASSTFFSGNQPQHF. CDR3 DNA sequence: TGTGCCAGTAGTACCTTCTTCAGTGGCAATCAGCCCCAGCATTTT.

The chain links TRBV11-1 to TRBJ1-1; D is ambiguous. Germline V gives CDR1 SGHAT, CDR2 FQDESV (reference sequence). The CDR3 extends over 13 amino acids. With 4 bases removed from V and 6 bases from J, the gap between germline ends came to 12 bases. The CDR3, as DNA: TGTGCCAGCAGCTCTAATATGAATGCTGAAGCTTTCTTT. Translating gives CASSSNMNAEAFF.

The rearrangement uses TRBV12-3 or TRBV12-4 and TRBJ1-6, with unresolved D. This CDR3 comprises 13 residues. Trimming cost V 2 bases and J 13 bases, with 12 bases left between them. The chain's CDR3 is CASSLSRLFPLHF. As DNA, the CDR3 is TGTGCCAGCAGTTTATCTAGATTGTTCCCCCTCCACTTT.

This chain links TRBV19 with TRBJ1-5; 9 nucleotides line up with TRBD1. This CDR3 is 13 amino acids long. Germline CDR1 reads LNHDA; CDR2 reads SQIVND (reference sequence). The V and J ends lost 7 bases and 6 bases, in that order; junction bases with no gene match: 4. CDR3 coding DNA: TGTGCCAGTAAGGACAGGGGTTTTCAGCCCCAGCATTTT. Translation gives CASKDRGFQPQHF.

The CDR3 sequence is CASNLGQGGGYTF. For the CDR3, the DNA is TGTGCCAGCAACCTGGGACAGGGAGGCGGCTACACCTTC. This rearrangement joins TRBV12-3 or TRBV12-4 to TRBJ1-2; 9 positions agree with TRBD1. After removal of 7 bases from V and 8 bases from J, the junction contained 8 bases not matched to a gene. The CDR3 extends over 13 amino acids.

This sequence joins TRBV2 and TRBJ2-1; 9 bases line up with TRBD1. The CDR3 runs 12 residues. J gave up 10 bases and V 7 bases, and 5 bases lay outside the gene matches. Germline values: CDR1 SNHLY, CDR2 FYNNEI. CDR3 DNA sequence: TGTGCCAGCATAGGGACAGGGCAGGAGCAGTTCTTC. Translated: CASIGTGQEQFF.